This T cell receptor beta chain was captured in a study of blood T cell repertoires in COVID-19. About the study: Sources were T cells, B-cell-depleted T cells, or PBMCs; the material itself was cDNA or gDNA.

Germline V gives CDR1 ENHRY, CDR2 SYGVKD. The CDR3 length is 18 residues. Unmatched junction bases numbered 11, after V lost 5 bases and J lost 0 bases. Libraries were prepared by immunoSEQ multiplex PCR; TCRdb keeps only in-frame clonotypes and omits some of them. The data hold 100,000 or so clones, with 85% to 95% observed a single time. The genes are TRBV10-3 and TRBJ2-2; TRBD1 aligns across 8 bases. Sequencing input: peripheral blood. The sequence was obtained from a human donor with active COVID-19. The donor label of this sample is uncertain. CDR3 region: CAISRLSRGPANTGELFF. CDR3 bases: TGTGCCATCAGTCGACTTAGCAGGGGGCCGGCGAACACCGGGGAGCTGTTTTTT.